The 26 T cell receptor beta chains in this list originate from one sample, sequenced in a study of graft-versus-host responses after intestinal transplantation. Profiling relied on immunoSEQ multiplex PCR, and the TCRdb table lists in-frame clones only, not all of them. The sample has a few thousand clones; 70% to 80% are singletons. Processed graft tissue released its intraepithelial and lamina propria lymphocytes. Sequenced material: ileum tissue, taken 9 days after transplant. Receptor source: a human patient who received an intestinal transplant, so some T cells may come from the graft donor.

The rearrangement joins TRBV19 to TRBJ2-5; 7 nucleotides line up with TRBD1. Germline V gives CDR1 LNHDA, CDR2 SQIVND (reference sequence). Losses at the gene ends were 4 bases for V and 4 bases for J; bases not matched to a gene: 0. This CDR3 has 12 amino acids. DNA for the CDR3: TGTGCCAGTAGTAGACAGGGAGAGACCCAGTACTTC. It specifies CASSRQGETQYF.

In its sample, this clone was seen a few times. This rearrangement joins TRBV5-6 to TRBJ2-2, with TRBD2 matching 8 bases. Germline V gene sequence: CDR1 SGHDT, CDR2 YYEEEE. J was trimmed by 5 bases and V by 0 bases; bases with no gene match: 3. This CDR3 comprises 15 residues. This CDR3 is CASSLAGGHTGELFF. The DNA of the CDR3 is TGTGCCAGCAGCTTGGCGGGGGGGCATACCGGGGAGCTGTTTTTT.

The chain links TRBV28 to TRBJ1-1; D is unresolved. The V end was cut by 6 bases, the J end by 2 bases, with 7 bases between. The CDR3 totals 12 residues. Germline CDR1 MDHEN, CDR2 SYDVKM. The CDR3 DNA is TGTGCCAGCAGCCAGTCCAACACTGAAGCTTTCTTT. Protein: CASSQSNTEAFF. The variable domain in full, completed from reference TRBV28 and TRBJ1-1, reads DVKVTQSSRYLVKRTGEKVFLECVQDMDHENMFWYRQDPGLGLRLIYFSYDVKMKEKGDIPEGYSVSREKKERFSLILESASTNQTSMYLCASSQSNTEAFFGQGTRLTVV.

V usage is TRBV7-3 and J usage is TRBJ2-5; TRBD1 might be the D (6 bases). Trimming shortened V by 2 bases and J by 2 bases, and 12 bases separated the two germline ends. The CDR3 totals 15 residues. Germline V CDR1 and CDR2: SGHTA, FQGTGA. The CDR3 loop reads CASSLGGAIQETQYF. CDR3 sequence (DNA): TGTGCCAGCAGCTTAGGGGGCGCGATACAAGAGACCCAGTACTTC.

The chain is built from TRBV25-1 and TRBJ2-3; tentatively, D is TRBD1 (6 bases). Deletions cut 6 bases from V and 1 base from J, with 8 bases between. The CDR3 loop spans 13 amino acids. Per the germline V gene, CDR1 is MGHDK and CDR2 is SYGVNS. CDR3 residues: CASRGGGTDTQYF. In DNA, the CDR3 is TGTGCCAGCAGAGGGGGTGGCACAGATACGCAGTATTTT.

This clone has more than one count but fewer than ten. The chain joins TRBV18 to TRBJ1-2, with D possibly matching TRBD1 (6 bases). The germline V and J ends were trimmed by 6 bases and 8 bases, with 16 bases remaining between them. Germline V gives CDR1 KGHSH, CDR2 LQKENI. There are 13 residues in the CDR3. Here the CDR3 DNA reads TGTGCCAGCTCGGCGAGTGAGGGGGACGGCTACACCTTC. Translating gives CASSASEGDGYTF.

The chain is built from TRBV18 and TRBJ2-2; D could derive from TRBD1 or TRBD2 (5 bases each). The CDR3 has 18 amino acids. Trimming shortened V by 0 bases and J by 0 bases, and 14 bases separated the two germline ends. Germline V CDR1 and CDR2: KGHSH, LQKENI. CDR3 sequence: CASSPPGPLLSNTGELFF. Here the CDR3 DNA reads TGTGCCAGCTCACCACCGGGACCCTTGCTCTCGAACACCGGGGAGCTGTTTTTT. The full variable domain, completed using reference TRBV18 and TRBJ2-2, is NAGVMQNPRHLVRRRGQEARLRCSPMKGHSHVYWYRQLPEEGLKFMVYLQKENIIDESGMPKERFSAEFPKEGPSILRIQQVVRGDSAAYFCASSPPGPLLSNTGELFFGEGSRLTVL.

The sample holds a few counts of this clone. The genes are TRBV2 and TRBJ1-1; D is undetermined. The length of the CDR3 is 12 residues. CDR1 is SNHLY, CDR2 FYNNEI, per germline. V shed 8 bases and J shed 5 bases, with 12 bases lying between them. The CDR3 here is CASRISNTEAFF. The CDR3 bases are TGTGCCAGCCGAATCAGCAATACTGAAGCTTTCTTT.

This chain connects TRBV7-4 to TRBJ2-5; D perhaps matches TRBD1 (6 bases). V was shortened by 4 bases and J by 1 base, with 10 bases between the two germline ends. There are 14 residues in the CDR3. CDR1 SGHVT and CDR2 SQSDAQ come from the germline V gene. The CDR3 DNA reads TGTGCCAGCAGCTGTCTGGACAGCCAAGAGACCCAGTACTTC. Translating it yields CASSCLDSQETQYF.

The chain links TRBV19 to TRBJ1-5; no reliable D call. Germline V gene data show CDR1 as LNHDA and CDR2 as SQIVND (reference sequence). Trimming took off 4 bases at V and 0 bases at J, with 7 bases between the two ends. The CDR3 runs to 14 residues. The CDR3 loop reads CASSRGYSNQPQHF. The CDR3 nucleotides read TGTGCCAGTAGTAGAGGGTATAGCAATCAGCCCCAGCATTTT.

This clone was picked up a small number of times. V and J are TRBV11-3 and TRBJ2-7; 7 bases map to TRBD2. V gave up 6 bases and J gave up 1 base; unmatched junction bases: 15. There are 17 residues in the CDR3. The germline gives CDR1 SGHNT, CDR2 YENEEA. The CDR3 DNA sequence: TGTGCCAGCAGGATAAAAGCGGGGTACGGGGATTCCTACGAGCAGTACTTC. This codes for CASRIKAGYGDSYEQYF.

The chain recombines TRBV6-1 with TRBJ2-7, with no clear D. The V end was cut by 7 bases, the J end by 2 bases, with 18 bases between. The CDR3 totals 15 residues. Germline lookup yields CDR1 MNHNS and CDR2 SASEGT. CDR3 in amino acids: CASTLPPGPTYEQYF. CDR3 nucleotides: TGTGCCAGCACTCTCCCCCCAGGCCCAACCTACGAGCAGTACTTC.

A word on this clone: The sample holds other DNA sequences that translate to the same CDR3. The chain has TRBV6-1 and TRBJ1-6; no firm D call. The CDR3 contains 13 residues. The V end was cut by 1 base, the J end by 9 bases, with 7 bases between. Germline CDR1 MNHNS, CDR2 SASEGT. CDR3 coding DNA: TGTGCCAGCAGTGAAGGACGGATTTCACCCCTCCACTTT. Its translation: CASSEGRISPLHF.

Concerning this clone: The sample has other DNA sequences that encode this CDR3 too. The CDR3 protein is CASSERLAAGTDTQYF. CDR3 coding DNA: TGCGCCAGCAGCGAACGCCTAGCGGCAGGCACAGATACGCAGTATTTT. The V call is TRBV5-1, the J call TRBJ2-3, with 7 nucleotides matching TRBD2. The germline CDR1 and CDR2 sequences are SGHRS and YFSETQ. The CDR3 runs 16 residues. Trimming removed 4 bases from V and 1 base from J; junction bases left unmatched: 9.

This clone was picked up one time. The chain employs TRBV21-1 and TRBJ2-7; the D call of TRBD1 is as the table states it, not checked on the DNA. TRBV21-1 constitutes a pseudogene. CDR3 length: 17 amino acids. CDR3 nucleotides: TGTGCCAGCAGCAAAGGGGGCGGAGACAGGGGCCCGTACGAGCAGTACTTC. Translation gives CASSKGGGDRGPYEQYF.

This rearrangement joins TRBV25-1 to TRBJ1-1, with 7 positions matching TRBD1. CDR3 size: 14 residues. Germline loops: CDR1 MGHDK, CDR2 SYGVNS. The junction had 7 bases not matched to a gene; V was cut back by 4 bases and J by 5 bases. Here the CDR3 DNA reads TGTGCCAGCAGTGGTAGGACAGGAAGGACTGAAGCTTTCTTT. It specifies CASSGRTGRTEAFF.

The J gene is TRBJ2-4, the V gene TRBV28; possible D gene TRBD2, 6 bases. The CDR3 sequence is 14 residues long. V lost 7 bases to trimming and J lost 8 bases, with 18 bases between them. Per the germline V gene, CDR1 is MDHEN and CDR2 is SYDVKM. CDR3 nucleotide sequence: TGTGCCAGCAACCGCCCCGGGGGTCGGGACATTCAGTACTTC. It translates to CASNRPGGRDIQYF.

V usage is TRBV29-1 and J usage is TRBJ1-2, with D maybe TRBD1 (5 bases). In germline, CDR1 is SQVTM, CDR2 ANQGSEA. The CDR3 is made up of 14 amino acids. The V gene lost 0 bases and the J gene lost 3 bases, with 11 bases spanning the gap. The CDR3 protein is CSVEDRDGYYGYTF. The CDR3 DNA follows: TGCAGCGTTGAAGATCGGGACGGATACTATGGCTACACCTTC.

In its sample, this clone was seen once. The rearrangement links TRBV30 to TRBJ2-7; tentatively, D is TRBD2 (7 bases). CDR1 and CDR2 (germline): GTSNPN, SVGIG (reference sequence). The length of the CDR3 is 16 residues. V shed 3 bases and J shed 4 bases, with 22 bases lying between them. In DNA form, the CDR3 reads TGTGCCTGGAGCCAAGAGATTGGGGGGGGGCGGTACGAGCAGTACTTC. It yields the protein CAWSQEIGGGRYEQYF.

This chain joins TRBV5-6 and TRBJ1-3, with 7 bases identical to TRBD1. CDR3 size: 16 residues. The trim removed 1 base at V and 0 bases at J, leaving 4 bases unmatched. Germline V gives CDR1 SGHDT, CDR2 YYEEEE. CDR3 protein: CASSLQQGSSGNTIYF. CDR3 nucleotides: TGTGCCAGCAGCTTGCAACAGGGGTCCTCTGGAAACACCATATATTTT.

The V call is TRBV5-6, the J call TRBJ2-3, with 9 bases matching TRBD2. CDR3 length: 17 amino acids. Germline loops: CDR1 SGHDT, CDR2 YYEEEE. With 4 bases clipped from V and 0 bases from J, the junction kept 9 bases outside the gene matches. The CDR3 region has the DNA TGTGCCAGCAGCCACGCGGCGGGAGGGCTTAGCACAGATACGCAGTATTTT. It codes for CASSHAAGGLSTDTQYF.

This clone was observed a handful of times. The CDR3 loop reads CASSQDDGGGQVAGQYF. In nucleotides, the CDR3 is TGTGCCAGCAGCCAAGATGATGGGGGAGGTCAGGTGGCGGGGCAGTATTTT. This chain connects TRBV4-2 to TRBJ2-3; possible D gene TRBD2, 6 bases. CDR3 length: 17 amino acids. Germline CDR1 and CDR2: LGHNA and YNFKEQ. Trimming stripped 0 bases from V and 11 bases from J, with 24 bases between.

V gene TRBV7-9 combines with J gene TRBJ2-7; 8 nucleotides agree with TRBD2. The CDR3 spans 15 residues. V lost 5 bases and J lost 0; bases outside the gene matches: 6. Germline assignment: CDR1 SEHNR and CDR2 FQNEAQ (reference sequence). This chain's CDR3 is CASSLLADFSYEQYF. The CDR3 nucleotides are TGTGCCAGCAGCCTACTAGCGGACTTCTCCTACGAGCAGTACTTC.

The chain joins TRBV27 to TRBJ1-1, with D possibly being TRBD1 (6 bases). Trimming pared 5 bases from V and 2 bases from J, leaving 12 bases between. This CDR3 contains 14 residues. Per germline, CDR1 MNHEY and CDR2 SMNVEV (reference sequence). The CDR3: CASSLGTPNTEAFF. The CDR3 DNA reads TGTGCCAGCAGTCTCGGGACACCAAACACTGAAGCTTTCTTT.

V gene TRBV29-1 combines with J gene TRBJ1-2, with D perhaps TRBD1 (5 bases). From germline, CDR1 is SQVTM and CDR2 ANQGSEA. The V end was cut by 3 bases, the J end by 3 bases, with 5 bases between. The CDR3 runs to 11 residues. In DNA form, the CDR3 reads TGCAGCGTTGACAGGGACTATGGCTACACCTTC. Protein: CSVDRDYGYTF.

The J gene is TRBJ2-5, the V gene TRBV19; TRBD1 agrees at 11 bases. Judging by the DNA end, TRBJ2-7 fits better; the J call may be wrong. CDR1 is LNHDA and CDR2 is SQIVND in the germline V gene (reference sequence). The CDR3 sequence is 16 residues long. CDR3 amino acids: CASSRVWTGGLYEQYF. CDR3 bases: TGTGCCAGTAGTCGGGTTTGGACAGGGGGCTTGTACGAGCAGTACTTC.